The entry below describes one TCR beta chain. Both CD4+ and CD8+ T cells were separated by sorting PBMCs. The CDR3 has 12 residues. Germline V gene sequence: CDR1 GTSNPN, CDR2 SVGIG (reference sequence). V was clipped by 1 base and J by 5 bases, with 9 bases between them. This entry comes from a study of CD8+ T cells in alopecia areata. Across the study: Tofacitinib administration to treated patients was oral, at 5 to 10 mg twice daily.

Extraction of RNA preceded its reverse transcription into cDNA, which served as the sequencing template. The method was immunoSEQ multiplex PCR; TCRdb's version includes in-frame clones alone and lacks a portion of them. Seen here are about 140,000 clones, roughly 61% observed once, and the top ten hold 5% to 7.5%. The source was CD4+ T cells sorted from blood, collected at week 0. The TCR originated in a human donor with alopecia areata. The V gene is TRBV30, the J gene TRBJ2-7; no clear D gene. CDR3 loop: CAWSGWVHEQYF. The CDR3 region has the DNA TGTGCCTGGAGTGGATGGGTCCACGAGCAGTACTTC.